Listed here are 32 T cell receptor beta chains from one sample, sequenced in a study of vaccination effects on CD4 cells after COVID-19. Only in-frame clones appear in the TCRdb table, and some are missing; sequencing was by immunoSEQ multiplex PCR. The table lists fewer than 30,000 clones, about 81% of them singletons. No antigen has been identified for these receptors. Expansion with viral peptide pools was applied to antigen-specific CD4+ T cells by the ViraFEST assay prior to sequencing. The culture ran for nine to eleven days, and then CD4+ T cells were isolated. Nucleocapsid antibodies were negative in the vaccine recipients, who had never had SARS-CoV-2 infection. This material consisted of CD4+ T cells from PBMCs cultured with SARS-CoV-2 spike peptides, taken before COVID-19 vaccination. These TCRs come from a human donor who received a COVID-19 vaccine.

This chain uses TRBV7-9 with TRBJ1-2; D ambiguous. Germline values: CDR1 SEHNR, CDR2 FQNEAQ (reference sequence). Trimming removed 1 base at V and 6 bases at J, with 15 bases between. The CDR3 sequence is 15 residues long. CDR3 DNA sequence: TGTGCCAGCAGCTTAGATTTAGTGGGTCTGAATGGCTACACCTTC. Translating gives CASSLDLVGLNGYTF.

The count of this clone is one. CDR3 nucleotides: TGTGCCATCAGGAGCCGGGGGGTAAACACTGAAGCTTTCTTT. This codes for CAIRSRGVNTEAFF. The gene calls are TRBV10-3 and TRBJ1-1, with D possibly TRBD1 on 5 matching bases. Germline CDR1 and CDR2: ENHRY and SYGVKD. V lost 6 bases, J lost 2 bases, and 13 bases lay in between. CDR3 length: 14 amino acids.

The CDR3 DNA is TGTGCCAGCAGTTCTGGAGGGGAAAACTATGGCTACACCTTC. Amino acids: CASSSGGENYGYTF. The genes are TRBV28 and TRBJ1-2, with a weak D call TRBD1 (5 bases). This CDR3 region has 14 residues. Trimming shortened V by 4 bases and J by 2 bases, and 11 bases separated the two germline ends. Per germline, CDR1 MDHEN and CDR2 SYDVKM.

The chain carries TRBV30 and TRBJ1-6; the D gene is possibly TRBD1 (6 bases). This CDR3 has 13 residues. Trimming took 4 bases from V and 7 from J, leaving 11 bases between them. Germline loops: CDR1 GTSNPN, CDR2 SVGIG (reference sequence). In DNA form, the CDR3 reads TGTGCCTGGACGTGGGGGGCCAATTCACCCCTCCACTTT. This gives the protein CAWTWGANSPLHF.

V usage is TRBV4-3 and J usage is TRBJ1-5; maybe TRBD1 (5 bases). Trimming removed 0 bases at V and 2 bases at J, with 8 bases between. Germline loops: CDR1 LGHNA, CDR2 YSLEER. The CDR3 spans 15 residues. The CDR3 here is CASSQDLQGNQPQHF. The CDR3 nucleotides read TGCGCCAGCAGCCAAGATCTACAGGGCAATCAGCCCCAGCATTTT.

This clone was seen only once. V is TRBV4-3 and J is TRBJ1-3; D gene uncertain. The CDR3 is 14 amino acids. Trimming stripped 0 bases from V and 5 bases from J, with 8 bases between. Per germline, CDR1 LGHNA and CDR2 YSLEER. The CDR3 coding sequence is TGCGCCAGCAGCCAAGATTATTCTCGAAACACCATATATTTT. Encoded protein: CASSQDYSRNTIYF.

V gene TRBV27 combines with J gene TRBJ1-2, with 9 bases aligning to TRBD1. Germline CDR1 MNHEY, CDR2 SMNVEV (reference sequence). V was pared by 4 bases and J by 8 bases, with 8 bases of the junction left unmatched. The CDR3 is made up of 14 amino acids. For the CDR3, the DNA is TGTGCCAGCAGTTCTCGACAGGGGGTTTCAGGCTACACCTTC. Protein: CASSSRQGVSGYTF.

The rearrangement uses TRBV5-6 and TRBJ2-1; D is possibly TRBD1 (7 bases). Looked up from germline, CDR1 is SGHDT and CDR2 is YYEEEE. The germline V and J ends were trimmed by 0 bases and 3 bases, with 13 bases remaining between them. CDR3 length: 16 amino acids. CDR3 sequence reads: CASSLARGVYYNEQFF. CDR3 DNA sequence: TGTGCCAGCAGCTTGGCCAGGGGGGTCTACTACAATGAGCAGTTCTTC.

The chain is built from TRBV18 and TRBJ2-6; 8 nucleotides align to TRBD2. This CDR3 spans 18 amino acids. The germline gives CDR1 KGHSH, CDR2 LQKENI. Unmatched junction bases numbered 8, after V lost 4 bases and J lost 0 bases. The CDR3 bases are TGTGCCAGCTCACGGGTTCGAGCGGGAGCCTCTGGGGCCAACGTCCTGACTTTC. Its translation: CASSRVRAGASGANVLTF.

The CDR3 is CASSEGDRVRSEQFF. Written as DNA, the CDR3 is TGTGCCAGCAGTGAAGGGGACAGGGTCAGGTCTGAGCAGTTCTTC. The rearrangement uses TRBV6-1 and TRBJ2-1, with 9 bases identical to TRBD1. Germline values: CDR1 MNHNS, CDR2 SASEGT. This CDR3 region has 15 residues. The ends lost 1 base at V and 9 bases at J; junction bases unmatched: 7.

This chain connects TRBV18 to TRBJ2-7; possible D gene TRBD1, 5 bases. This CDR3 comprises 16 residues. With 2 bases removed from V and 0 bases from J, the gap between germline ends came to 14 bases. The germline V gene encodes CDR1 KGHSH and CDR2 LQKENI. The CDR3, as DNA: TGTGCCAGCTCACCATTTGAAGGGGCCAGCTCCTACGAGCAGTACTTC. Protein sequence: CASSPFEGASSYEQYF. Together with reference TRBV18 and TRBJ2-7, the CDR3 gives the full variable domain: NAGVMQNPRHLVRRRGQEARLRCSPMKGHSHVYWYRQLPEEGLKFMVYLQKENIIDESGMPKERFSAEFPKEGPSILRIQQVVRGDSAAYFCASSPFEGASSYEQYFGPGTRLTVT.

This chain's CDR3 is CASSLLLAGPYEQYF. DNA of the CDR3: TGTGCCAGCAGCTTATTACTAGCGGGGCCCTACGAGCAGTACTTC. V is TRBV7-2 and J is TRBJ2-7, with 10 bases identical to TRBD2. In germline, CDR1 is SGHTA, CDR2 FQGNSA. The J segment lost 2 bases and the V segment lost 2 bases, leaving 3 bases of the junction unmatched. The CDR3 extends over 15 amino acids.

V and J are TRBV5-1 and TRBJ1-2; perhaps TRBD1 as D (6 bases). The V end was cut by 0 bases, the J end by 8 bases, with 11 bases between. This CDR3 contains 13 residues. Germline V gene sequence: CDR1 SGHRS, CDR2 YFSETQ. This CDR3 is CASSLAGAGGYTF. The CDR3 DNA sequence: TGCGCCAGCAGCTTGGCAGGGGCTGGCGGCTACACCTTC.

This clone was counted only a few times. The chain combines TRBV7-9 with TRBJ2-7; 9 nucleotides agree with TRBD1. CDR3 length equals 12 residues. Germline trimming cut 5 bases from V and 9 bases from J; bases unmatched to any gene: 5. CDR1 is SEHNR, CDR2 FQNEAQ, per germline (reference sequence). The CDR3 spells CASSRDREGQYF. The CDR3 DNA sequence: TGTGCCAGCAGCCGGGACAGGGAAGGGCAGTACTTC. Based on the CDR3 plus reference TRBV7-9 and TRBJ2-7, the full variable domain is DTGVSQNPRHKITKRGQNVTFRCDPISEHNRLYWYRQTLGQGPEFLTYFQNEAQLEKSRLLSDRFSAERPKGSFSTLEIQRTEQGDSAMYLCASSRDREGQYFGPGTRLTVT.

The chain combines TRBV7-8 with TRBJ2-5; TRBD2 aligns across 13 bases. V gave up 5 bases and J gave up 5 bases; unmatched junction bases: 5. The CDR3 loop spans 15 amino acids. Germline V lookup: CDR1 SGHVS, CDR2 FQNEAQ. CDR3 residues: CASSPLAGGRETQYF. CDR3 nucleotide sequence: TGTGCCAGCAGCCCACTAGCGGGGGGGCGGGAGACCCAGTACTTC.

V gene TRBV28 combines with J gene TRBJ1-5, with D perhaps TRBD1 (5 bases). Between the trimmed V and J ends, which lost 6 bases and 5 bases, there was a span of 8 bases. Germline-derived CDR1 and CDR2 are MDHEN and SYDVKM. The CDR3 length is 12 residues. CDR3 region: CASSQGYQPQHF. For the CDR3, the DNA is TGTGCCAGCAGCCAGGGATATCAGCCCCAGCATTTT.

This clone is a singleton in its sample. The chain carries TRBV6-5 and TRBJ2-7; D is uncertain. Trimming pared 2 bases from V and 0 bases from J, leaving 11 bases between. This CDR3 has 15 amino acids. The germline V gene has CDR1 MNHEY and CDR2 SVGAGI. The CDR3 DNA follows: TGTGCCAGCAGTTACGGTCAACCGAGCTCCTACGAGCAGTACTTC. This sequence encodes CASSYGQPSSYEQYF.

This clone came up a few times. This sequence joins TRBV7-8 and TRBJ2-7; D is uncertain. The CDR3 spans 14 residues. Between the trimmed V and J ends, which lost 0 bases and 9 bases, there was a span of 15 bases. The V gene's germline CDR1 is SGHVS and CDR2 FQNEAQ. CDR3 in amino acids: CASSLARLSFGQYF. The CDR3 DNA follows: TGTGCCAGCAGCTTAGCTCGGTTATCTTTCGGGCAGTACTTC.

The V gene is TRBV28, the J gene TRBJ2-1; 13 nucleotides line up with TRBD2. The CDR3 consists of 17 residues. CDR1 and CDR2 (germline): MDHEN, SYDVKM. V lost 2 bases to trimming and J lost 10 bases; unmatched junction nucleotides: 11. The CDR3 nucleotides are TGTGCCAGCAGTTTAGCGGGGACTAGCGGGATCCAGGAGGAGCAGTTCTTC. This translates into CASSLAGTSGIQEEQFF.

V usage is TRBV25-1 and J usage is TRBJ2-5; D remains unclear. Germline-derived CDR1 and CDR2 are MGHDK and SYGVNS. Between the trimmed V and J ends, which lost 5 bases and 1 base, there was a span of 8 bases. The CDR3 is 13 residues long. The CDR3 nucleotides are TGTGCCAGCAGTCCCTGGGGCCAAGAGACCCAGTACTTC. It is translated as CASSPWGQETQYF.

This clone was seen only once. This sequence joins TRBV5-5 and TRBJ1-2; a possible D gene is TRBD1 (6 bases). Trimming took off 0 bases at V and 8 bases at J, with 11 bases between the two ends. Germline lookup yields CDR1 SGHKS and CDR2 YYEKEE (reference sequence). The length of the CDR3 is 13 residues. CDR3 nucleotides: TGTGCCAGCAGCTTGGCGTCGGGGGCCGGCTACACCTTC. It encodes CASSLASGAGYTF.

The chain employs TRBV18 and TRBJ1-1; 9 bases align to TRBD1. J was trimmed by 0 bases and V by 6 bases; bases with no gene match: 8. The CDR3 spans 16 residues. Germline V gene data show CDR1 as KGHSH and CDR2 as LQKENI. CDR3 amino acids: CASSPTGGGMNTEAFF. In DNA form, the CDR3 reads TGTGCCAGCTCCCCGACAGGGGGAGGAATGAACACTGAAGCTTTCTTT.

Remarks on this clone: Sequence at one end of the junction differs from germline and may be a read error. The identical CDR3 is also encoded by other nucleotide sequences in the sample. DNA for the CDR3: TGTGCCAGCAGCTTGGGACCTGGCTACCCCTACGAGCAGTACTTC. Its protein product is CASSLGPGYPYEQYF. The chain links TRBV5-1 to TRBJ2-7; D tentatively fits TRBD1 or TRBD2 (5 bases each). The CDR3 is 15 amino acids. Germline values: CDR1 SGHRS, CDR2 YFSETQ.

This clone was observed once. The V gene is TRBV6-5, the J gene TRBJ1-2, with 8 bases identical to TRBD1. Germline trimming cut 5 bases from V and 4 bases from J; bases unmatched to any gene: 3. Per germline, CDR1 MNHEY and CDR2 SVGAGI. The CDR3 is 13 residues long. CDR3 coding DNA: TGTGCCAGCAGTCCTGACAGGGGCTATGGCTACACCTTC. Translated, it gives CASSPDRGYGYTF.

The chain combines TRBV18 with TRBJ2-2; 8 nucleotides match TRBD1. CDR3 length equals 15 residues. Germline V gene lookup returns CDR1 KGHSH and CDR2 LQKENI. The V gene end was trimmed by 3 bases and the J gene end by 13 bases; junction bases not matched to a gene: 13. This CDR3 reads CASSPGTGSHLLLFF. For the CDR3, the DNA is TGTGCCAGCTCACCCGGGACAGGCTCCCACCTACTGCTGTTTTTT.

The chain is built from TRBV5-4 and TRBJ2-5; D perhaps matches TRBD2 (5 bases). This CDR3 region has 14 residues. CDR1 is SGHNT, CDR2 YYREEE, per germline (reference sequence). V was cut by 4 bases and J by 6 bases, with 16 bases left in between. For the CDR3, the DNA is TGTGCCAGCAGCGCGCAGGTTTCGGGGAAGACCCAGTACTTC. Protein product: CASSAQVSGKTQYF. The full variable domain, with the rest looked up from reference TRBV5-4 and TRBJ2-5, is ETGVTQSPTHLIKTRGQQVTLRCSSQSGHNTVSWYQQALGQGPQFIFQYYREEENGRGNFPPRFSGLQFPNYSSELNVNALELDDSALYLCASSAQVSGKTQYFGPGTRLLVL.

The chain joins TRBV15 to TRBJ2-1; unclear D gene. The CDR3 is 12 residues long. Germline values: CDR1 LNHNV, CDR2 YYDKDF (reference sequence). Trimming shortened V by 0 bases and J by 5 bases, and 2 bases separated the two germline ends. The chain's CDR3 is CATSRENNEQFF. The DNA for the CDR3 is TGTGCCACCAGCAGAGAAAACAATGAGCAGTTCTTC.

The CDR3 loop is CASSRQGSPNEKLFF. CDR3 DNA sequence: TGCGCCAGCAGTCGGCAGGGATCCCCTAATGAAAAACTGTTTTTT. The chain links TRBV5-1 to TRBJ1-4, with D possibly TRBD1 on 5 matching bases. CDR1 is SGHRS and CDR2 is YFSETQ in the germline V gene. CDR3 size: 15 residues. The V gene lost 5 bases and the J gene lost 3 bases, with 14 bases spanning the gap.

The rearrangement joins TRBV27 to TRBJ2-3, with D maybe TRBD1 (6 bases). This CDR3 has 14 residues. The V and J ends lost 5 bases and 2 bases respectively, with 11 bases between them. CDR1 and CDR2 (germline): MNHEY, SMNVEV (reference sequence). The CDR3 here is CASSQDSFTDTQYF. The CDR3 region has the DNA TGTGCCAGCAGTCAGGACAGCTTCACAGATACGCAGTATTTT.

The rearrangement joins TRBV28 to TRBJ2-7, with 10 nucleotides matching TRBD2. The germline CDR1 and CDR2 sequences are MDHEN and SYDVKM. V lost 2 bases, J lost 2 bases, and 0 bases stayed unmatched. The CDR3 contains 14 residues. The CDR3, as DNA: TGTGCCAGCAGTTTACTAGCGGGAGCCTACGAGCAGTACTTC. It specifies CASSLLAGAYEQYF.

The V and J genes are TRBV9 and TRBJ2-7, with TRBD1 as a possible D gene (5 bases). This CDR3 has 12 amino acids. Germline CDR1 reads SGDLS; CDR2 reads YYNGEE. V gave up 0 bases and J gave up 6 bases, with 7 bases separating them. CDR3: CASSVGGGEQYF. The CDR3 region has the DNA TGTGCCAGCAGCGTAGGGGGCGGCGAGCAGTACTTC. Combining the CDR3 with reference TRBV9 and TRBJ2-7 gives the whole variable domain DSGVTQTPKHLITATGQRVTLRCSPRSGDLSVYWYQQSLDQGLQFLIQYYNGEERAKGNILERFSAQQFPDLHSELNLSSLELGDSALYFCASSVGGGEQYFGPGTRLTVT.

The CDR3 region has the DNA TGCAGTGCTAGTGGGGGGTCCTACGAGCAGTACTTC. This codes for CSASGGSYEQYF. The V call is TRBV20-1, the J call TRBJ2-7; D might be TRBD2 (6 bases). Trimming shortened V by 3 bases and J by 1 base, and 7 bases separated the two germline ends. The CDR3 has 12 amino acids. Germline assignment: CDR1 DFQATT and CDR2 SNEGSKA (reference sequence).